This T cell receptor beta chain is drawn from a study of cytomegalovirus exposure and HLA in healthy donors. Study-wide results and limits: TCR beta chain V- and J-gene trimming was linked, in a later analysis, to a missense variant in DCLRE1C. Reportedly, cytomegalovirus status was diagnosed with high sensitivity and specificity.

CDR1 is MNHEY and CDR2 is SMNVEV in the germline V gene (reference sequence). This CDR3 contains 15 residues. The V gene end was trimmed by 6 bases and the J gene end by 4 bases; junction bases not matched to a gene: 8. The PCR contained 60 Vbeta and 13 Jbeta primers. Only in-frame clones appear in the TCRdb table, and some are missing; sequencing was by immunoSEQ multiplex PCR. The table has about 200,000 clones, around four fifths seen once. As for this clone: The antigen is unknown.

The receptor's source is a woman between 45 and 60 years old in good health and CMV-seropositive. This chain uses TRBV27 with TRBJ2-1; 8 bases align to TRBD2. The sequenced sample was PBMCs. CDR3 in amino acids: CASSRSGSLYNEQFF. Written as DNA, the CDR3 is TGTGCCAGCAGCCGAAGCGGGAGTTTGTACAATGAGCAGTTCTTC.